This entry features one T cell receptor (beta chain) sequence. The antigen is not known. Reverse transcribed after extraction, RNA yielded cDNA as the sequencing template. Profiled with immunoSEQ multiplex PCR; TCRdb holds only in-frame clones, not every one. The sample includes about 100,000 clones, 44% of them seen just once. This sample was included in a study of CD8+ T cells in alopecia areata. Study information: Tofacitinib therapy lasting 6 to 18 months was followed by 6 months off drug.

Study outcomes and limitations: Persistence of many expanded lesional clones was seen in scalp and blood during tofacitinib. Sequence data from scalp samples additionally include resident alphabeta T cells of normal skin.

This sample's treatment: oral pan-JAK inhibitor, 5-10 mg twice daily. Lesional scalp tissue (obtained by punch biopsy) and peripheral blood were collected from alopecia areata patients. The sequences come from CD8+ T cells sorted from blood, collected at week 24, from a patient treated with tofacitinib. The clonotype was recovered from a human donor with alopecia areata.

The CDR3: CASSAGQGDGYTF. CDR3 DNA: TGTGCCAGCAGCGCGGGACAGGGTGACGGCTACACCTTC. The rearrangement joins TRBV9 to TRBJ1-2, with TRBD1 matching over 9 bases. V dropped 3 bases and J dropped 8; count of bases not matched to a gene: 5. Germline values: CDR1 SGDLS, CDR2 YYNGEE. The CDR3 spans 13 residues.